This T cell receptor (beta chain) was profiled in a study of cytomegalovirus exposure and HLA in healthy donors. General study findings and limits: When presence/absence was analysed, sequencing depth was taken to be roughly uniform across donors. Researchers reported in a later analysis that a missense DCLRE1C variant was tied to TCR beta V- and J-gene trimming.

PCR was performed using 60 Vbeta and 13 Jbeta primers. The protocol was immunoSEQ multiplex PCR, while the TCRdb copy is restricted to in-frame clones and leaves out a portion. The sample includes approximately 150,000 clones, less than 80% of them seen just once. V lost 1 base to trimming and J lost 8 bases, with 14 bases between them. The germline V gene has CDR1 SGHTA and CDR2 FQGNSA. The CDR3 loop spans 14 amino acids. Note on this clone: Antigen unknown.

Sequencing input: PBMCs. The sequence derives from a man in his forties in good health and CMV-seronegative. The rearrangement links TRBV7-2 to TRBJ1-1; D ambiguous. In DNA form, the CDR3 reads TGTGCCAGCAGCTTAGATTCACAGCCCTCAGAAGCTTTCTTT. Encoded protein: CASSLDSQPSEAFF. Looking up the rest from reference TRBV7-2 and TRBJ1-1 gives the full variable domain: GAGVSQSPSNKVTEKGKDVELRCDPISGHTALYWYRQSLGQGLEFLIYFQGNSAPDKSGLPSDRFSAERTGGSVSTLTIQRTQQEDSAVYLCASSLDSQPSEAFFGQGTRLTVV.